These 4 T cell receptor beta chains originate from one sample sequenced in a study of identical twins. Each CDR3 protein is one row after TCRdb ran MiXCR on the 5' RACE reads. The table includes 600,000 to 700,000 distinct CDR3 sequences, about 20% detected once. The sample was also linked to a second study, of T cells expressing NK-cell markers.

Input material: PBMCs. The receptor set was obtained from a woman younger than 30 in good health.

In this sample, this clonotype turned up many times. The chain couples TRBV5-6 to TRBJ1-1; D is possibly TRBD1 (6 bases). The CDR3 runs 15 residues. The V gene lost 4 bases and the J gene lost 0 bases, with 13 bases spanning the gap. Germline V CDR1 and CDR2: SGHDT, YYEEEE. The CDR3 protein is CASSPLTGMNTEAFF. Here the CDR3 DNA reads TGTGCCAGCAGCCCCCTGACAGGTATGAACACTGAAGCTTTCTTT.

The sample holds many counts of this clonotype. The chain employs TRBV20-1 and TRBJ1-2; D remains ambiguous. Germline V gene lookup returns CDR1 DFQATT and CDR2 SNEGSKA (reference sequence). The CDR3 runs to 13 residues. The V and J ends lost 1 base and 8 bases respectively, with 14 bases between them. Here the CDR3 reads CSARGTEWHGYTF. The CDR3 DNA reads TGCAGTGCTAGAGGGACGGAGTGGCACGGCTACACCTTC.

This clonotype was detected ten times or more. The chain uses TRBV12-3 or TRBV12-4 and TRBJ2-3; TRBD1 matches 9 bases. CDR3 size: 14 residues. The junction had 2 bases not matched to a gene; V was cut back by 6 bases and J by 1 base. The CDR3 spells CASRRDRGTDTQYF. CDR3 in DNA: TGTGCCAGCAGAAGGGACAGGGGCACAGATACGCAGTATTTT.

This clonotype was seen many times. The chain joins TRBV2 to TRBJ2-2; D remains unclear. Germline V gives CDR1 SNHLY, CDR2 FYNNEI. Trimming cost V 0 bases and J 7 bases, with 0 bases left between them. This CDR3 has 11 amino acids. CDR3 sequence (DNA): TGTGCCAGCAGTGAAGCCGGGGAGCTGTTTTTT. It translates to CASSEAGELFF.